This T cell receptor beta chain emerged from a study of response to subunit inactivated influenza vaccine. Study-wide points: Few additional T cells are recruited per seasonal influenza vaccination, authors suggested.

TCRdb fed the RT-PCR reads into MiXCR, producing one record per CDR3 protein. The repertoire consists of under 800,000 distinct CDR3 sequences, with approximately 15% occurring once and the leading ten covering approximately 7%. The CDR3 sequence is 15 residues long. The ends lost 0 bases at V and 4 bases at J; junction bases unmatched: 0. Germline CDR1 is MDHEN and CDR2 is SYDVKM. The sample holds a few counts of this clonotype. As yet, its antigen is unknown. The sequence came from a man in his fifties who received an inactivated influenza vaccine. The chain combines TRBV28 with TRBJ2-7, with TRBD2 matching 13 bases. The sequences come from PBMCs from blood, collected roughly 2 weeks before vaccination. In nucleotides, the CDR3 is TGTGCCAGCAGTTTATGGGGACTAGCGGGATACGAGCAGTACTTC. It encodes CASSLWGLAGYEQYF.